This T cell receptor (beta chain) was documented in a study of OX40 agonist ivuxolimab in advanced cancers. In the study overall: Averaging about 60 years in age, with a range of roughly 23 to 85, the cohort was around 87% male. Eligibility admitted prior anti-PD-1, anti-PD-L1 or anti-CTLA-4 therapy; about 39% had some. Regarding the study as a whole: Among patients with partial responses at 0.1-3.0 mg/kg, clonal expansion was among the lowest.

Trimming took 4 bases from V and 5 from J; bases not matched to a gene: 6. The CDR3 sequence is 16 residues long. Germline values: CDR1 MNHEY, CDR2 SMNVEV (reference sequence). As regards this clone: Its target is unknown.

Data came from immunoSEQ multiplex PCR; TCRdb stores just in-frame clones and leaves some out. The table includes 40,000 to 45,000 clones, roughly 78% detected once. This rearrangement joins TRBV27 to TRBJ2-5, with 14 nucleotides matching TRBD2. This specimen was CD4+ or CD8+ T cells sorted from blood, taken in a trial of the OX40 agonist ivuxolimab. This clonotype was obtained from an adult with an advanced solid tumor such as melanoma, head and neck, liver or kidney cancer. Written as DNA, the CDR3 is TGTGCCAGCAGTTCCCGGGGACTAGCGGGGGTTGAGACCCAGTACTTC. Protein sequence: CASSSRGLAGVETQYF.